This passage covers 2 T cell receptor beta chains from one sample sequenced in a study of blood T cell repertoires in COVID-19. Method: immunoSEQ multiplex PCR; TCRdb's copy keeps in-frame clones and lacks some. This table has fewer than 250,000 clones, approximately 86% appearing once. The sequenced sample consisted of PBMCs or T cells enriched from blood (not recorded which). All receptors derive from a woman aged 40 to 50 with acute COVID-19.

This clone was detected once. The chain links TRBV7-2 to TRBJ1-3; D unclear. From germline, CDR1 is SGHTA and CDR2 FQGNSA. Trimming removed 1 base at V and 4 bases at J, with 17 bases between. The CDR3 extends over 17 amino acids. Written as DNA, the CDR3 is TGTGCCAGCAGCTTAGATCAAGGCAACAGAAGAGGAAACACCATATATTTT. Its translation: CASSLDQGNRRGNTIYF.

A single count supports this clone. The chain is built from TRBV7-2 and TRBJ2-5; tentatively, D is TRBD1 (7 bases). This CDR3 comprises 15 residues. The germline V gene encodes CDR1 SGHTA and CDR2 FQGNSA. Trimming removed 5 bases at V and 5 bases at J, with 18 bases between. CDR3 nucleotide sequence: TGTGCCAGCAGCCTCGGAGGGGGCGCCCGGGAGACCCAGTACTTC. It yields the protein CASSLGGGARETQYF.